The clone carrying this T cell receptor beta chain was picked up a small number of times. This specimen comes from a study of blood T cell repertoires in COVID-19. Background on the study: Spain, Italy and the United States supplied samples that represented acute and convalescent COVID-19.

The CDR3 has 14 amino acids. Trimming shortened V by 6 bases and J by 4 bases, and 14 bases separated the two germline ends. Germline V lookup: CDR1 SGDLS, CDR2 YYNGEE. Authors' processing steps: By means of reference gene primer amplification, nucleated cell counts were estimated. Measured with immunoSEQ multiplex PCR; TCRdb has only the in-frame clones, and not every one. The DNA was the basis for D and trimming; V, J and clone size are from that table. Of tens of thousands of clones listed, around 90% are singletons. The receptor's source is an elderly man with acute or convalescent COVID-19. V is TRBV9 and J is TRBJ1-3, with D tentatively TRBD1 (5 bases). Material: peripheral blood. The CDR3 protein is CASTPGGTGNTIYF. The CDR3 coding sequence is TGTGCCAGCACCCCCGGGGGGACGGGAAACACCATATATTTT.